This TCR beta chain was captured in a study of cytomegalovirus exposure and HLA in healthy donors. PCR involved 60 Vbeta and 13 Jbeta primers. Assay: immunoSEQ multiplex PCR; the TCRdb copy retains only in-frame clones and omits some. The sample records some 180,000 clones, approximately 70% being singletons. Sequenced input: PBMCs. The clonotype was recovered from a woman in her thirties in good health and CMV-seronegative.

The CDR3 DNA reads TGTGCCAGCGTGGGGGAGGGCCCTTCTGACGAGCAGTACTTC. This encodes CASVGEGPSDEQYF. The chain recombines TRBV2 with TRBJ2-7; TRBD2 matches at 7 bases. V shed 8 bases, J shed 5 bases, and the junction held 12 bases outside the gene matches. The CDR3 covers 14 residues. Germline CDR1 and CDR2: SNHLY and FYNNEI.